This entry lists 7 T cell receptor beta chains sequenced from one sample in a study of cytomegalovirus exposure and HLA in healthy donors. Vbeta (60) and Jbeta (13) primers were used in the PCR. Profiling relied on immunoSEQ multiplex PCR, and the TCRdb table lists in-frame clones only, not all of them. The sample lists about 160,000 clones; 75% to 85% were seen once. The sequenced sample consisted of PBMCs. These receptors were collected from a girl aged 2 to 10 in good health and CMV-seropositive.

As DNA, the CDR3 is TGTGCCAGCAGCTTTCACCGGGAGACAGATACGCAGTATTTT. Amino acids: CASSFHRETDTQYF. The chain carries TRBV7-2 and TRBJ2-3, with a tentative D call TRBD2 (6 bases). The CDR3 runs 14 residues. The germline V and J ends were trimmed by 3 bases and 3 bases, with 10 bases remaining between them. CDR1 is SGHTA and CDR2 is FQGNSA in the germline V gene.

The J gene is TRBJ2-1, the V gene TRBV25-1; TRBD2 matches at 7 bases. CDR1 MGHDK and CDR2 SYGVNS come from the germline V gene. The junction had 5 bases not matched to a gene; V was cut back by 3 bases and J by 0 bases. The CDR3 runs 16 residues. DNA for the CDR3: TGTGCCAGCAGTGACCCGGGGAGGGGCTCCTACAATGAGCAGTTCTTC. Protein product: CASSDPGRGSYNEQFF.

The gene calls are TRBV4-1 and TRBJ1-2; maybe TRBD1 (6 bases). This CDR3 spans 16 amino acids. V shed 4 bases and J shed 4 bases, with 19 bases lying between them. Germline lookup yields CDR1 MGHRA and CDR2 YSYEKL. Here the CDR3 DNA reads TGCGCCAGCAGCCCCAAAATACAGGGTACTACCTATGGCTACACCTTC. Translating gives CASSPKIQGTTYGYTF.

The chain has TRBV28 and TRBJ2-5; 11 bases are a match to TRBD2. The germline CDR1 and CDR2 sequences are MDHEN and SYDVKM. The CDR3 runs to 15 residues. The V gene end was trimmed by 4 bases and the J gene end by 4 bases; junction bases not matched to a gene: 5. CDR3 DNA: TGTGCCAGCAGTTCTTTAGCGGGAGGGGTAGAGACCCAGTACTTC. As protein: CASSSLAGGVETQYF.

In DNA, the CDR3 is TGTGCCAGCAGTTACTCGACAGCTTCCTACGAGCAGTACTTC. Amino acids: CASSYSTASYEQYF. The rearrangement links TRBV6-5 to TRBJ2-7; possibly TRBD1 for D (5 bases). The V end was cut by 0 bases, the J end by 1 base, with 7 bases between. Germline values: CDR1 MNHEY, CDR2 SVGAGI. The CDR3 length is 14 residues.

The chain carries TRBV7-2 and TRBJ1-1, with 7 bases that match TRBD1. The junction had 7 bases not matched to a gene; V was cut back by 5 bases and J by 1 base. In germline, CDR1 is SGHTA, CDR2 FQGNSA. The CDR3 length is 15 residues. CDR3 residues: CASSPTTGKNTEAFF. In nucleotides, the CDR3 is TGTGCCAGCAGCCCCACGACAGGGAAGAACACTGAAGCTTTCTTT. The variable domain in full, completed from reference TRBV7-2 and TRBJ1-1, reads GAGVSQSPSNKVTEKGKDVELRCDPISGHTALYWYRQSLGQGLEFLIYFQGNSAPDKSGLPSDRFSAERTGGSVSTLTIQRTQQEDSAVYLCASSPTTGKNTEAFFGQGTRLTVV.

This sequence joins TRBV5-1 and TRBJ2-1; 8 bases are a match to TRBD2. Germline V lookup: CDR1 SGHRS, CDR2 YFSETQ. With 3 bases clipped from V and 0 bases from J, the junction kept 2 bases outside the gene matches. The CDR3 loop spans 15 amino acids. CDR3 DNA sequence: TGCGCCAGCAGCTCCGGGACTAGCTCCTACAATGAGCAGTTCTTC. Amino acids: CASSSGTSSYNEQFF.